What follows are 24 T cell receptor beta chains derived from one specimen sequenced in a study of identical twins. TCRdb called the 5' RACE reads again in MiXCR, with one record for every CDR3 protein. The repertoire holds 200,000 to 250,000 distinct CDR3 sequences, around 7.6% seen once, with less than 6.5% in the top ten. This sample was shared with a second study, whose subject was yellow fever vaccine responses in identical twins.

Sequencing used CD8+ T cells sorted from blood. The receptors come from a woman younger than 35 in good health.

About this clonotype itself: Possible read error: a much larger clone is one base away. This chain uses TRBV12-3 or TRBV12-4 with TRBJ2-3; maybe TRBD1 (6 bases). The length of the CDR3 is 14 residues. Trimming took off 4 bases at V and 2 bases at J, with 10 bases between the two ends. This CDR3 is CASSSGQITDTQYF. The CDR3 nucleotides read TGTGCCAGCAGTTCCGGACAGATCACAGATACGCAGTATTTT.

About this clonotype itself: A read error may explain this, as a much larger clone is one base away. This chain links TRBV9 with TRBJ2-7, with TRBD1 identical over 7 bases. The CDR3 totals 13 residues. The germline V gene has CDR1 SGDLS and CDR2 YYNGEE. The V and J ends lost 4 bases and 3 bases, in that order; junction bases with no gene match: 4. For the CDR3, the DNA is TGTGCCAGCAGCCCCAGGACAGGCTACGAGCAGTACTTC. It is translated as CASSPRTGYEQYF.

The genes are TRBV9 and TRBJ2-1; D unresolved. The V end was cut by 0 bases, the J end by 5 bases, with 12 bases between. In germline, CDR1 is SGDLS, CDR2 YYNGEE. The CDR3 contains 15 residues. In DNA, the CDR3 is TGTGCCAGCAGCGTAGGGTCCAGATTAAACAATGAGCAGTTCTTC. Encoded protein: CASSVGSRLNNEQFF. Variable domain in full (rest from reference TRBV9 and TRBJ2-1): DSGVTQTPKHLITATGQRVTLRCSPRSGDLSVYWYQQSLDQGLQFLIQYYNGEERAKGNILERFSAQQFPDLHSELNLSSLELGDSALYFCASSVGSRLNNEQFFGPGTRLTVL.

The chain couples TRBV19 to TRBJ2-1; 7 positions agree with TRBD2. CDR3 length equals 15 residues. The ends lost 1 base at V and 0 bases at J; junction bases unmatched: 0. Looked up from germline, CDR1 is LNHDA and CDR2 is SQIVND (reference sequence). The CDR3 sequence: CASSIAGGSYNEQFF. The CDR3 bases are TGTGCCAGTAGTATAGCGGGGGGCTCCTACAATGAGCAGTTCTTC.

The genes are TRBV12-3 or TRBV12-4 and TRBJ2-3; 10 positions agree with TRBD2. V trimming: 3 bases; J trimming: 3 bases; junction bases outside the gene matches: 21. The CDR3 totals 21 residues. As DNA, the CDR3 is TGTGCCAGCAGTTTTCAGGAGGGGGCTATAAGCGGGAGGGCCGTAACAGATACGCAGTATTTT. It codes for CASSFQEGAISGRAVTDTQYF.

CDR3 in amino acids: CASSLAARNEQFF. CDR3 bases: TGTGCCAGCAGCTTAGCTGCTAGGAATGAGCAGTTCTTC. The chain uses TRBV11-2 and TRBJ2-1; D unresolved. Germline V gene data show CDR1 as SGHAT and CDR2 as FQNNGV. The CDR3 has 13 amino acids. V was clipped by 1 base and J by 7 bases, with 8 bases between them.

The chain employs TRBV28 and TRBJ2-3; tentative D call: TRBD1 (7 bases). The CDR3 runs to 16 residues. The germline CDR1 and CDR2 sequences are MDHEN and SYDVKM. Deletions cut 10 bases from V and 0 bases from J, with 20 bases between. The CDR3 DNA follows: TGTGCCACCGAAAGCGACAGGGAGGCTAGCACAGATACGCAGTATTTT. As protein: CATESDREASTDTQYF.

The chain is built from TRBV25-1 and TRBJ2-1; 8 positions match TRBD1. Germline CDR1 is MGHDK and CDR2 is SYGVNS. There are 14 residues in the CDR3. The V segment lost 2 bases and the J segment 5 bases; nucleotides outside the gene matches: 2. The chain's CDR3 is CASSEEDRDNEQFF. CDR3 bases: TGTGCCAGCAGTGAAGAGGACAGGGACAATGAGCAGTTCTTC.

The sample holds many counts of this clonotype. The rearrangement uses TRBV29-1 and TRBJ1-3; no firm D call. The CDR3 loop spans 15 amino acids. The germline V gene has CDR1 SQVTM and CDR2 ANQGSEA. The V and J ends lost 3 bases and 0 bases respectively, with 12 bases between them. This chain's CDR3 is CSVELPGYSGNTIYF. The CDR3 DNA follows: TGCAGCGTTGAGCTACCGGGGTACTCTGGAAACACCATATATTTT.

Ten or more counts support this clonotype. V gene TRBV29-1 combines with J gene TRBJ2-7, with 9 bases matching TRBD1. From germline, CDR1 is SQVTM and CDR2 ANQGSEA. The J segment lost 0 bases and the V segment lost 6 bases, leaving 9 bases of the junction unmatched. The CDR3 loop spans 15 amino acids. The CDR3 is CSVSGGTGFSYEQYF. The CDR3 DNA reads TGCAGCGTATCCGGTGGGACAGGGTTCTCCTACGAGCAGTACTTC.

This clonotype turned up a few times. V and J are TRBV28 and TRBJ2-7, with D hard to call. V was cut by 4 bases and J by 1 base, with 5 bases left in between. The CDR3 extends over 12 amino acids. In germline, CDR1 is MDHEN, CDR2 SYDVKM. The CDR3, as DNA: TGTGCCAGCAGTTCTATGTCCTACGAGCAGTACGTC. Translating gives CASSSMSYEQYV.

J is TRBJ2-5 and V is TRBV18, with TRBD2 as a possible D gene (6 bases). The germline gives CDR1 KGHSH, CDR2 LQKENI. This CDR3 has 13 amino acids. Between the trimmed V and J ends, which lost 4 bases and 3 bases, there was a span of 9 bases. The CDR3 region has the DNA TGTGCCAGCTCACGGGAGGTTAAAGAGACCCAGTACTTC. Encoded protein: CASSREVKETQYF. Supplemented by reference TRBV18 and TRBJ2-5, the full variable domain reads NAGVMQNPRHLVRRRGQEARLRCSPMKGHSHVYWYRQLPEEGLKFMVYLQKENIIDESGMPKERFSAEFPKEGPSILRIQQVVRGDSAAYFCASSREVKETQYFGPGTRLLVL.

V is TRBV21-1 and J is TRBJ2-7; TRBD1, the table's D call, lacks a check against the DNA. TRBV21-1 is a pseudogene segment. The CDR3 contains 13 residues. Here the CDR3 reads CASSARIGYEQYV. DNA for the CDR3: TGTGCCAGCAGCGCCCGGATCGGCTACGAGCAGTACGTC.

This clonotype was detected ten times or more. CDR3 region: CASSRPGYEQYF. The CDR3 DNA is TGTGCCAGCAGTCGCCCCGGTTACGAGCAGTACTTC. J is TRBJ2-7 and V is TRBV12-3 or TRBV12-4, with no clear D. This CDR3 spans 12 amino acids. V lost 5 bases to trimming and J lost 4 bases, with 9 bases between them.

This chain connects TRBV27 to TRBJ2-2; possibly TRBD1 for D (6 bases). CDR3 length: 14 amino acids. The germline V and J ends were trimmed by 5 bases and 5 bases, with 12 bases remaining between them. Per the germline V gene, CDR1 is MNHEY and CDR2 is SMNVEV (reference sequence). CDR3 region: CASSTSRGTGELFF. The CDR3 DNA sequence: TGTGCCAGCAGTACCTCCAGGGGTACCGGGGAGCTGTTTTTT.

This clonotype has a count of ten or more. The CDR3: CASSLVAVPAEQYF. The CDR3 DNA is TGTGCCAGCAGCTTAGTGGCCGTCCCTGCCGAGCAGTACTTC. The chain joins TRBV7-9 to TRBJ2-7, with D uncertain. Per germline, CDR1 SEHNR and CDR2 FQNEAQ (reference sequence). This CDR3 comprises 14 residues. Trimming left V 1 base short and J 6 bases short, with 13 bases between. The full variable domain, rest sourced from reference TRBV7-9 and TRBJ2-7, is DTGVSQNPRHKITKRGQNVTFRCDPISEHNRLYWYRQTLGQGPEFLTYFQNEAQLEKSRLLSDRFSAERPKGSFSTLEIQRTEQGDSAMYLCASSLVAVPAEQYFGPGTRLTVT.

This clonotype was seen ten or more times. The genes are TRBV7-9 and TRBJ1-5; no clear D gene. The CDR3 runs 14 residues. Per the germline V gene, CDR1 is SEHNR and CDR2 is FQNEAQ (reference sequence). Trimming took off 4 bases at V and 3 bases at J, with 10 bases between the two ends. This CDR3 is CASSSGGLNQPQHF. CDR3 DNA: TGTGCCAGCAGCTCCGGTGGGCTCAATCAGCCCCAGCATTTT.

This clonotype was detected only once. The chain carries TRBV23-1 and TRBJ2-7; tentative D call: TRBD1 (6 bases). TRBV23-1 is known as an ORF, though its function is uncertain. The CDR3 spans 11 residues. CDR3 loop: CAGDIWYEQYV. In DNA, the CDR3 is TGCGCAGGGGACATTTGGTACGAGCAGTACGTC.

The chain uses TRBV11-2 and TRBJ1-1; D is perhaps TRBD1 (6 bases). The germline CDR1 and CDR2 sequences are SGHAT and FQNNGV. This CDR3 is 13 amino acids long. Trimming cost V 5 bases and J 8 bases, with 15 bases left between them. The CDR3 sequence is CASSRNPGTEAFF. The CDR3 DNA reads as TGTGCCAGCAGCCGAAACCCCGGGACAGAAGCTTTCTTT.

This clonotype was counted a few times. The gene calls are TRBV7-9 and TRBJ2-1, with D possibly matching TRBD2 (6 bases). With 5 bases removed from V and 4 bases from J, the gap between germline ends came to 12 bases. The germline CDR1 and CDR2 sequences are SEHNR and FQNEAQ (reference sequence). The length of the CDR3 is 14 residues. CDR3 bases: TGTGCCAGCAGCGCTGGACTATTTTACAATGAGCAGTTCTTC. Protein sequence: CASSAGLFYNEQFF.

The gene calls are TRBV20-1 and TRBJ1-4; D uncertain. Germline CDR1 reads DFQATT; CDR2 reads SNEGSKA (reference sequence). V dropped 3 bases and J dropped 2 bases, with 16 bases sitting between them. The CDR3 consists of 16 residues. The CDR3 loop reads CSASLRGVETNEKLFF. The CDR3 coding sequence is TGCAGTGCTAGTCTTCGGGGTGTTGAGACTAATGAAAAACTGTTTTTT.

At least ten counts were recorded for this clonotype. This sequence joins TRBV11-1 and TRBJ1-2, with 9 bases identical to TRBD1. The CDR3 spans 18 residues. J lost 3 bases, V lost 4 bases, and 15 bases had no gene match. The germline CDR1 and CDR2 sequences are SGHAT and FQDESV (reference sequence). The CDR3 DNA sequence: TGTGCCAGCAGCTCTACAGGGGGCACTGGGCCTATGGACTATGGCTACACCTTC. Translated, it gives CASSSTGGTGPMDYGYTF.

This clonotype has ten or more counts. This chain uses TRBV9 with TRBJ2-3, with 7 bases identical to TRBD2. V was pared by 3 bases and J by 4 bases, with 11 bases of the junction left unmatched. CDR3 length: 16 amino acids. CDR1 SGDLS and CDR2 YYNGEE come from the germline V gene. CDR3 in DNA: TGTGCCAGCAGCGCCGCCGCGGGGGATGGCCCAGATACGCAGTATTTT. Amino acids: CASSAAAGDGPDTQYF.

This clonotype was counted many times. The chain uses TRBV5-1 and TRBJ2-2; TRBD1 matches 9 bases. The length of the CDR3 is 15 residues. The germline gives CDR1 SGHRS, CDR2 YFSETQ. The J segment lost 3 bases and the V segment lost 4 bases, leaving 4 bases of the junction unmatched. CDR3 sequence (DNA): TGCGCCAGCAGCGGGGGACAGGGCTACACCGGGGAGCTGTTTTTT. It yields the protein CASSGGQGYTGELFF.